One and the same sample provided the 30 T cell receptor beta chains below, sequenced in a study of T cell responses to AZD1222 COVID-19 vaccine. Using immunoSEQ multiplex PCR, the repertoire was profiled, and TCRdb retains in-frame clones only, with some absent. The table records roughly 93,000 clones, around nine tenths of them present only once. The source was peripheral blood, collected 28 days after the second AZD1222 dose. The receptors shown here come from an adult who received the AZD1222 COVID-19 vaccine.

V usage is TRBV7-3 and J usage is TRBJ2-3; tentatively, D is TRBD1 or TRBD2 (5 bases each). The germline CDR1 and CDR2 sequences are SGHTA and FQGTGA. This CDR3 is built from 13 residues. V lost 3 bases and J 5 bases, leaving 9 bases between the germline ends. As DNA, the CDR3 is TGTGCCAGCAGCTTGAGGGGTCTAGATACGCAGTATTTT. Encoded protein: CASSLRGLDTQYF.

CDR3 protein: CASSPSVGTYTF. In DNA, the CDR3 is TGTGCCAGCAGTCCCTCGGTCGGGACCTACACCTTC. The V and J genes are TRBV27 and TRBJ1-2; maybe TRBD1 (5 bases). CDR1 is MNHEY, CDR2 SMNVEV, per germline (reference sequence). The V gene lost 5 bases and the J gene lost 10 bases, with 14 bases spanning the gap. This CDR3 comprises 12 residues.

The chain recombines TRBV5-1 with TRBJ2-7; 9 bases align to TRBD2. Germline CDR1 is SGHRS and CDR2 is YFSETQ. Trimming at V came to 0 bases and at J to 3 bases, leaving 4 bases not matched to a gene. The CDR3 consists of 15 residues. The DNA of the CDR3 is TGCGCCAGCAGCTTGGCATCTAGCGGGGTCTACGAGCAGTACGTC. Translating it yields CASSLASSGVYEQYV.

The CDR3 reads CASSVGTNQETQYF. The CDR3 DNA reads as TGCGCCAGCAGCGTCGGGACTAACCAAGAGACCCAGTACTTC. The chain is built from TRBV5-1 and TRBJ2-5; 7 nucleotides match TRBD2. Trimming removed 4 bases from V and 0 bases from J; junction bases left unmatched: 3. The CDR3 has 14 amino acids. Germline lookup yields CDR1 SGHRS and CDR2 YFSETQ.

The rearrangement joins TRBV5-1 to TRBJ1-4, with 11 bases aligning to TRBD1. The germline V gene encodes CDR1 SGHRS and CDR2 YFSETQ. After removal of 5 bases from V and 2 bases from J, the junction contained 11 bases not matched to a gene. This CDR3 has 18 residues. CDR3 region: CASRKGQGDVSTNEKLFF. The CDR3 DNA sequence: TGCGCCAGCAGAAAGGGACAGGGGGATGTATCGACTAATGAAAAACTGTTTTTT.

About this clone itself: The junction differs from germline at one of its ends, possibly a read error. This sequence joins TRBV30 and TRBJ1-6; 7 positions match TRBD1. The CDR3 has 11 residues. CDR1 and CDR2 from the germline V gene are GTSNPN and SVGIG (reference sequence). This CDR3 is CAWSLGDSPCF. CDR3 in DNA: TGTGCCTGGAGTTTGGGGGACAGCCCATGCTTT.

The chain employs TRBV15 and TRBJ2-6; D call uncertain. The V gene lost 0 bases and the J gene lost 6 bases, with 9 bases spanning the gap. Germline lookup yields CDR1 LNHNV and CDR2 YYDKDF (reference sequence). The CDR3 is 15 amino acids. In DNA, the CDR3 is TGTGCCACCAGCAGAGACATTGTTGTGGCCAACGTCCTGACTTTC. The encoded protein is CATSRDIVVANVLTF. Based on the CDR3 plus reference TRBV15 and TRBJ2-6, the full variable domain is DAMVIQNPRYQVTQFGKPVTLSCSQTLNHNVMYWYQQKSSQAPKLLFHYYDKDFNNEADTPDNFQSRRPNTSFCFLDIRSPGLGDTAMYLCATSRDIVVANVLTFGAGSRLTVL.

As for this clone: At one of its ends the junction is not consistent with the germline gene, which may arise from a read error. The rearrangement joins TRBV4-1 to TRBJ2-3; no clear D gene. The CDR3 runs 14 residues. Germline V gene lookup returns CDR1 MGHRA and CDR2 YSYEKL. The CDR3 here is CASSPKTSTDTQYF. Here the CDR3 DNA reads TGCGCCAGCAGCCCCAAGACCAGCACGGATACGCAGTATTTT.

Here the CDR3 DNA reads TGTGCCAGCAGTACTCAAGATACGCAGTATTTT. Translated: CASSTQDTQYF. The gene calls are TRBV12-3 or TRBV12-4 and TRBJ2-3, with unresolved D. The V end lost 5 bases, the J end lost 5 bases, and 5 bases lay between the germline ends. The CDR3 totals 11 residues.

The rearrangement uses TRBV6-1 and TRBJ1-4; D not certain. V was clipped by 1 base and J by 8 bases, with 11 bases between them. The CDR3 runs 14 residues. Per germline, CDR1 MNHNS and CDR2 SASEGT. The chain's CDR3 is CASSEVGRQEKLFF. CDR3 DNA: TGTGCCAGCAGTGAAGTGGGCAGACAAGAAAAACTGTTTTTT.

For this clone: Other nucleotide sequences from this sample produce the same CDR3. The rearrangement uses TRBV9 and TRBJ1-3; 7 positions match TRBD1. CDR1 and CDR2 from the germline V gene are SGDLS and YYNGEE. V was clipped by 5 bases and J by 0 bases; unmatched bases: 2. CDR3 length: 14 amino acids. The CDR3: CASSGTVSGNTIYF. The CDR3 DNA sequence: TGTGCCAGCAGTGGGACAGTCTCTGGAAACACCATATATTTT. The entire variable domain, with the rest obtained from reference TRBV9 and TRBJ1-3, is as follows: DSGVTQTPKHLITATGQRVTLRCSPRSGDLSVYWYQQSLDQGLQFLIQYYNGEERAKGNILERFSAQQFPDLHSELNLSSLELGDSALYFCASSGTVSGNTIYFGEGSWLTVV.

The CDR3 region has the DNA TGTGCCAGCAGTTTATCGCCGGGAGGGAACACCGGGGAGCTGTTTTTT. Residues: CASSLSPGGNTGELFF. This sequence joins TRBV27 and TRBJ2-2; 7 positions agree with TRBD2. The CDR3 contains 16 residues. The V gene's germline CDR1 is MNHEY and CDR2 SMNVEV (reference sequence). V dropped 0 bases and J dropped 1; count of bases not matched to a gene: 2.

The genes are TRBV4-1 and TRBJ2-7; 8 nucleotides match TRBD1. Trimming took 0 bases from V and 6 from J; bases not matched to a gene: 10. The CDR3 is 16 amino acids. The germline gives CDR1 MGHRA, CDR2 YSYEKL. The CDR3 loop is CASSQEHGQGAFEQYF. The CDR3 DNA sequence: TGCGCCAGCAGCCAAGAACATGGGCAGGGGGCGTTCGAGCAGTACTTC.

The rearrangement uses TRBV2 and TRBJ2-5, with 7 nucleotides matching TRBD2. Trimming took 5 bases from V and 4 from J; bases not matched to a gene: 4. The CDR3 is 13 residues long. The V gene's germline CDR1 is SNHLY and CDR2 FYNNEI. In nucleotides, the CDR3 is TGTGCCAGCAGTTGGGGGGAGGGAGAGACCCAGTACTTC. Translating it yields CASSWGEGETQYF.

V usage is TRBV28 and J usage is TRBJ2-7; 9 bases align to TRBD1. V lost 5 bases and J lost 5; bases outside the gene matches: 1. Germline CDR1 reads MDHEN; CDR2 reads SYDVKM. This CDR3 spans 12 amino acids. CDR3 DNA sequence: TGTGCCAGCAGTAACAGGGGGCACGAGCAGTACTTC. Translation gives CASSNRGHEQYF. The full variable domain, in which reference TRBV28 and TRBJ2-7 provide the parts outside the CDR3, is DVKVTQSSRYLVKRTGEKVFLECVQDMDHENMFWYRQDPGLGLRLIYFSYDVKMKEKGDIPEGYSVSREKKERFSLILESASTNQTSMYLCASSNRGHEQYFGPGTRLTVT.

This chain connects TRBV9 to TRBJ1-1; D ambiguous. Trimming took 3 bases from V and 3 from J, leaving 9 bases between them. From germline, CDR1 is SGDLS and CDR2 YYNGEE. The CDR3 is 13 residues long. The CDR3 region is CASSAVPDTEAFF. The DNA of the CDR3 is TGTGCCAGCAGCGCCGTCCCAGACACTGAAGCTTTCTTT. Drawing the rest from reference TRBV9 and TRBJ1-1, the complete variable domain is DSGVTQTPKHLITATGQRVTLRCSPRSGDLSVYWYQQSLDQGLQFLIQYYNGEERAKGNILERFSAQQFPDLHSELNLSSLELGDSALYFCASSAVPDTEAFFGQGTRLTVV.

V is TRBV6-1 and J is TRBJ2-7; D possibly corresponds to TRBD2 (6 bases). Germline values: CDR1 MNHNS, CDR2 SASEGT. CDR3 size: 16 residues. V lost 2 bases, J lost 5 bases, and 19 bases lay in between. The CDR3: CASSEHREHVKDEQYV. The CDR3 nucleotides are TGTGCCAGCAGTGAACACCGGGAGCACGTCAAGGACGAGCAGTACGTC.

The chain has TRBV18 and TRBJ2-7; 7 nucleotides line up with TRBD2. The CDR3 has 15 residues. V trimming: 3 bases; J trimming: 6 bases; junction bases outside the gene matches: 11. The germline V gene encodes CDR1 KGHSH and CDR2 LQKENI. The CDR3 protein is CASSPRVRGGVEQYV. CDR3 coding DNA: TGTGCCAGCTCACCCAGGGTACGCGGGGGTGTCGAGCAGTACGTC.

Here the CDR3 reads CASSDGPSPDLHEQFF. CDR3 DNA sequence: TGTGCCAGCAGTGACGGGCCAAGCCCCGACCTCCATGAGCAGTTCTTC. V and J are TRBV2 and TRBJ2-1; no definite D call. The V gene's germline CDR1 is SNHLY and CDR2 FYNNEI. The CDR3 runs 16 residues. Between the trimmed V and J ends, which lost 3 bases and 8 bases, there was a span of 20 bases.

The chain links TRBV2 to TRBJ2-7, with TRBD1 matching 7 bases. The CDR3 is 15 residues long. Germline V gene lookup returns CDR1 SNHLY and CDR2 FYNNEI. Germline trimming cut 2 bases from V and 3 bases from J; bases unmatched to any gene: 7. As DNA, the CDR3 is TGTGCCAGCAGTGAACCGACAGGGAAGGTCTACGAGCAGTACGTC. This translates into CASSEPTGKVYEQYV.

This chain uses TRBV29-1 with TRBJ2-3; either TRBD1 or TRBD2 may supply D (5 bases each). Germline CDR1 and CDR2: SQVTM and ANQGSEA. V gave up 5 bases and J gave up 0 bases, with 9 bases separating them. The CDR3 spans 13 residues. The CDR3 reads CSVHRDSTDTQYF. The CDR3 nucleotides read TGCAGCGTTCACCGGGACAGCACAGATACGCAGTATTTT.

This chain connects TRBV9 to TRBJ1-5, with no clear D. Germline lookup yields CDR1 SGDLS and CDR2 YYNGEE. The V end lost 1 base, the J end lost 0 bases, and 8 bases lay between the germline ends. The CDR3 is made up of 15 amino acids. The chain's CDR3 is CASSVSPDSNQPQHF. In nucleotides, the CDR3 is TGTGCCAGCAGCGTATCCCCCGATAGCAATCAGCCCCAGCATTTT.

The rearrangement joins TRBV13 to TRBJ1-6, with D uncertain. Germline CDR1 and CDR2: PRHDT and FYEKMQ (reference sequence). Trimming pared 5 bases from V and 10 bases from J, leaving 9 bases between. CDR3 size: 12 residues. The CDR3: CASSAQYSPLHF. DNA for the CDR3: TGTGCCAGCAGCGCCCAATACTCACCCCTCCACTTT.

The chain recombines TRBV5-6 with TRBJ1-1; D is ambiguous. The CDR3 runs 14 residues. Germline V gives CDR1 SGHDT, CDR2 YYEEEE. V was cut by 4 bases and J by 2 bases, with 12 bases left in between. Here the CDR3 reads CASSLNTVNTEAFF. As DNA, the CDR3 is TGTGCCAGCAGCCTGAATACAGTTAACACTGAAGCTTTCTTT.

V and J are TRBV4-1 and TRBJ2-1; D unclear. The V gene lost 3 bases and the J gene lost 0 bases, with 6 bases spanning the gap. CDR3 size: 14 residues. The germline gives CDR1 MGHRA, CDR2 YSYEKL. The CDR3 bases are TGCGCCAGCAGCCATACAGTCTCCTACAATGAGCAGTTCTTC. Protein: CASSHTVSYNEQFF.

The chain employs TRBV2 and TRBJ2-3; D is uncertain. The length of the CDR3 is 13 residues. CDR1 and CDR2 (germline): SNHLY, FYNNEI. V gave up 10 bases and J gave up 2 bases, with 13 bases separating them. The CDR3 is CAISRRVTDTQYF. CDR3 coding DNA: TGTGCCATTTCTAGACGGGTCACAGATACGCAGTATTTT.

The chain uses TRBV9 and TRBJ2-1; D ambiguous. Looked up from germline, CDR1 is SGDLS and CDR2 is YYNGEE. The V end was cut by 4 bases, the J end by 3 bases, with 8 bases between. This CDR3 is 13 amino acids long. CDR3 coding DNA: TGTGCCAGCAGCTTCAACAGCTACAATGAGCAGTTCTTC. It specifies CASSFNSYNEQFF.

J is TRBJ1-5 and V is TRBV2, with a weak D call TRBD1 (6 bases). Trimming left V 6 bases short and J 1 base short, with 13 bases between. CDR3 length: 15 residues. Germline V gene data show CDR1 as SNHLY and CDR2 as FYNNEI. CDR3 sequence reads: CASRFGGGSNQPQHF. The CDR3 DNA sequence: TGTGCCAGCAGGTTCGGGGGCGGGAGCAATCAGCCCCAGCATTTT.

V and J are TRBV19 and TRBJ1-4; 7 bases fit TRBD1. Germline loops: CDR1 LNHDA, CDR2 SQIVND (reference sequence). The CDR3 loop spans 13 amino acids. J lost 7 bases, V lost 8 bases, and 7 bases had no gene match. CDR3 protein: CASSYRGGEKLFF. The CDR3 DNA sequence: TGTGCCAGTTCGTACAGGGGTGGTGAAAAACTGTTTTTT.

The V and J genes are TRBV27 and TRBJ2-7; D is ambiguous. V lost 5 bases and J lost 0, with 8 bases in between. This CDR3 is built from 13 residues. CDR1 MNHEY and CDR2 SMNVEV come from the germline V gene (reference sequence). CDR3 sequence reads: CASSPLSSYEQYV. For the CDR3, the DNA is TGTGCCAGCAGTCCCCTAAGCTCCTACGAGCAGTACGTC.